The sequence of this T cell receptor (beta chain) was determined in a study of vaccination and CD4 T cells after COVID-19. The Oncomine TCR Beta short-read assay sequenced DNA from cultured CD4+ T cells. TCRdb redid the calling of the PCR reads with MiXCR, one entry per CDR3 protein. The table records 20,000 to 25,000 distinct CDR3 sequences, around 46% of them present only once. As to time point: late sampling 161 to 241 days after vaccination in a few convalescent patients. Sample treatment: roughly ten-day PBMC culture with coronavirus spike peptide pools or control peptides (ViraFEST assay). Cells were cultured for 10 to 11 days, and then CD4+ T cells were isolated by negative selection. As concerns this clonotype: What it binds is not known.

CDR3 length equals 14 residues. V lost 6 bases and J 2 bases, leaving 16 bases between the germline ends. In germline, CDR1 is DFQATT, CDR2 SNEGSKA (reference sequence). Sequences were derived from CD4+ T cells from blood, cultured in vitro, sampled about 7 months after SARS-CoV-2 vaccination. V usage is TRBV20-1 and J usage is TRBJ1-2; D possibly corresponds to TRBD1 (5 bases). This receptor was identified in a human donor who had recovered from COVID-19. The CDR3 DNA is TGCAGTGCCAACCAGGGCCTAGGGAACTATGGCTACACCTTC. This gives the protein CSANQGLGNYGYTF.